This entry describes one T cell receptor (beta chain). The antigen is unknown. Using about 190 ng DNA, around 30,000 T cell genomes, the sorted-subset replicate PCRs were run. TCRdb keeps only in-frame clones here, not all; method: immunoSEQ multiplex PCR. The top ten hold roughly 1% of the sample, which has some 2.1 million clones, approximately 95% seen once. This sample is drawn from a study of shared clonotypes between healthy human individuals. Points from the study as a whole: Limitation of the genetic and exposure-history diversity represented came from the few donors.

CD8 cells regarded as naive lacked CD45RO, were positively chosen for CCR7, and omitted terminally differentiated effector memory CD45RA+ cells. CDR3 size: 16 residues. V lost 6 bases and J lost 10, with 27 bases in between. Germline V CDR1 and CDR2: LNHDA, SQIVND (reference sequence). The material sequenced was naive CD8+ T cells sorted from blood. This receptor was identified in a man between 18 and 29 years old in good health. The V and J genes are TRBV19 and TRBJ2-5; maybe TRBD1 (6 bases). The CDR3 bases are TGTGCCAGTAGGAGAGGGACACCTCGAACCTTTTTGGGCCAGTACTTC. It translates to CASRRGTPRTFLGQYF.